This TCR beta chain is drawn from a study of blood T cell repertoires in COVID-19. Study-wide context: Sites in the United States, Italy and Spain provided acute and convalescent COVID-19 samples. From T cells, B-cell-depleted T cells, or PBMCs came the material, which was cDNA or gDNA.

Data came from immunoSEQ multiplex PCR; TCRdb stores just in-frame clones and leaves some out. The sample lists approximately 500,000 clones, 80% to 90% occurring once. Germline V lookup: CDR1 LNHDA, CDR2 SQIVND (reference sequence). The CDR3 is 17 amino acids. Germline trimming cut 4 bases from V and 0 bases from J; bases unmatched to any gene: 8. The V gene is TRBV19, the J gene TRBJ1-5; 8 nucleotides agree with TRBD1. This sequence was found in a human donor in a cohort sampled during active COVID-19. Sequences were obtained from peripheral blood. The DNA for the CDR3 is TGTGCCAGTAGTAAGTTACAGGGGGTTAATAGCAATCAGCCCCAGCATTTT. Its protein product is CASSKLQGVNSNQPQHF.